This T cell receptor (beta chain) is drawn from a study of vaccination effects on CD4 cells after COVID-19. Study in general: Before sequencing, viral peptide pools were used by the ViraFEST assay to expand antigen-specific CD4+ T cells.

Between days 9 and 11 of culture, CD4+ T cells were separated out. It was two doses of either the BNT162b2 or mRNA-1273 vaccine that participants received. Points on this clone: Antigen unknown.

Repertoires were generated with immunoSEQ multiplex PCR, while TCRdb's copy carries only in-frame clones and drops some. This sample has 45,000 or so clones, with around 70% found just once. Trimming took off 0 bases at V and 6 bases at J, with 15 bases between the two ends. The CDR3 contains 16 residues. CDR1 is SGHRS and CDR2 is YFSETQ in the germline V gene. J is TRBJ1-4 and V is TRBV5-1; tentative D call: TRBD1 (6 bases). Sequenced here: CD4+ T cells from PBMCs cultured without peptide, sampled after COVID-19 vaccination. This TCR derives from a human donor who received a COVID-19 vaccine. CDR3 region: CASSLARRGSDEKLFF. In DNA form, the CDR3 reads TGCGCCAGCAGCTTGGCCCGCAGGGGATCGGATGAAAAACTGTTTTTT.